This record concerns one TCR beta chain sequence. Its specificity is not known. This specimen belongs to a study of PD-1 blockade in classical Hodgkin lymphoma. The study's findings and limits: By C4D1 there was a significant rise in CD4+ TCR diversity but not in CD8+ TCR diversity.

The table came from immunoSEQ multiplex PCR; TCRdb's copy has only in-frame clones and leaves some out. The sample contains over 60,000 clones, 71% of which appear only once. This CDR3 has 16 amino acids. With no exception, relapse followed autologous stem cell transplantation in all patients, and brentuximab vedotin exposure varied. The chain recombines TRBV1 with TRBJ2-3; no check of the table's D call, TRBD2, against the DNA was made. TRBV1 represents a pseudogene. The sequence was obtained from a human donor with classical Hodgkin lymphoma. The source material was peripheral blood mononuclear cells (PBMCs), sampled before the second cycle of nivolumab. This CDR3 reads CTSSPWRERETDTQYF. The CDR3 DNA follows: TGCACCAGCAGCCCCTGGCGGGAGAGGGAAACAGATACGCAGTATTTT.